The 12 T cell receptor beta chains below were found in one sample sequenced in a study of T cells after yellow fever vaccination. TCRdb fed the 5' RACE reads into MiXCR, producing one record per CDR3 protein. The sample shows about 300,000 distinct CDR3 sequences, 6.5% to 8.5% of them seen only once. Specimen: PBMCs, collected 45 days after the first yellow fever vaccination. The source is a man between 18 and 35 years old who received the YFV17D yellow fever vaccine.

This clonotype was counted ten times or more. The chain joins TRBV7-2 to TRBJ1-4, with D possibly TRBD1 on 5 matching bases. V was shortened by 8 bases and J by 6 bases, with 19 bases between the two germline ends. Germline loops: CDR1 SGHTA, CDR2 FQGNSA. This CDR3 is built from 15 residues. The CDR3 bases are TGTGCCAGCTCCTCGATGGGGGGAGAATATGAAAAACTGTTTTTT. Its translation: CASSSMGGEYEKLFF.

This clonotype was seen many times. The chain combines TRBV19 with TRBJ2-1, with TRBD2 identical over 11 bases. J was trimmed by 3 bases and V by 5 bases; bases with no gene match: 3. Germline CDR1 is LNHDA and CDR2 is SQIVND (reference sequence). The CDR3 length is 15 residues. The CDR3 here is CASSPSGGIYNEQFF. CDR3 bases: TGTGCCAGTAGTCCTAGCGGGGGGATCTACAATGAGCAGTTCTTC.

The rearrangement links TRBV6-2 or TRBV6-3 to TRBJ1-2; TRBD1 agrees at 7 bases. Unmatched junction bases numbered 12, after V lost 0 bases and J lost 2 bases. Germline-derived CDR1 and CDR2 are MNHEY and SVGEGT. This CDR3 comprises 18 residues. The CDR3 sequence: CASSYSAGDSTPNYGYTF. Here the CDR3 DNA reads TGTGCCAGCAGTTACTCCGCAGGGGACAGTACACCGAACTATGGCTACACCTTC.

The chain employs TRBV29-1 and TRBJ2-3; D might be TRBD1 or TRBD2, each matching 5 bases. Trimming pared 4 bases from V and 3 bases from J, leaving 17 bases between. CDR3 length: 15 amino acids. Germline lookup yields CDR1 SQVTM and CDR2 ANQGSEA. CDR3 loop: CSVVGEEGPTDTQYF. CDR3 DNA: TGCAGCGTTGTGGGGGAAGAGGGGCCGACAGATACGCAGTATTTT.

The rearrangement joins TRBV4-1 to TRBJ1-1; D gene unclear. The CDR3 is 15 residues long. V dropped 0 bases and J dropped 5 bases, with 13 bases sitting between them. Germline CDR1 MGHRA, CDR2 YSYEKL. The CDR3 reads CASSQEVAGGTEAFF. DNA for the CDR3: TGCGCCAGCAGCCAAGAAGTGGCAGGTGGGACTGAAGCTTTCTTT.

This chain links TRBV6-5 with TRBJ2-1, with 8 bases aligning to TRBD2. CDR3 length equals 14 residues. V lost 2 bases, J lost 7 bases, and 4 bases stayed unmatched. Germline V gives CDR1 MNHEY, CDR2 SVGAGI. The DNA of the CDR3 is TGTGCCAGCAGTTACCGCGGGGGGAAGAATGAGCAGTTCTTC. Its protein is CASSYRGGKNEQFF.

This CDR3 reads CASSFLAADTQYF. The CDR3, as DNA: TGTGCCAGCAGTTTCCTAGCCGCAGATACGCAGTATTTT. The chain combines TRBV27 with TRBJ2-3; D perhaps matches TRBD2 (5 bases). Germline-derived CDR1 and CDR2 are MNHEY and SMNVEV (reference sequence). The CDR3 runs to 13 residues. Trimming took 3 bases from V and 4 from J, leaving 8 bases between them.

This clonotype was seen a few times. The V gene is TRBV18, the J gene TRBJ2-1; 9 bases are shared with TRBD1. The V gene end was trimmed by 6 bases and the J gene end by 5 bases; junction bases not matched to a gene: 11. CDR1 and CDR2 (germline): KGHSH, LQKENI. The CDR3 extends over 16 amino acids. The CDR3 protein is CASSPPGTGSDNEQFF. CDR3 bases: TGTGCCAGCTCCCCCCCCGGGACAGGGTCGGACAATGAGCAGTTCTTC.

The rearrangement links TRBV9 to TRBJ2-3; no clear D gene. Trimming stripped 4 bases from V and 9 bases from J, with 27 bases between. This CDR3 comprises 17 residues. CDR1 is SGDLS, CDR2 YYNGEE, per germline. Here the CDR3 DNA reads TGTGCCAGCAGCTCCCAGCCGTCCGGTCCCGAGGAATTGACGCAGTATTTT. It codes for CASSSQPSGPEELTQYF. The full variable domain, with the rest looked up from reference TRBV9 and TRBJ2-3, is DSGVTQTPKHLITATGQRVTLRCSPRSGDLSVYWYQQSLDQGLQFLIQYYNGEERAKGNILERFSAQQFPDLHSELNLSSLELGDSALYFCASSSQPSGPEELTQYFGPGTRLTVL.

This clonotype was seen only a few times. The chain employs TRBV7-9 and TRBJ2-4; TRBD1 agrees at 11 bases. Germline assignment: CDR1 SEHNR and CDR2 FQNEAQ (reference sequence). The trim removed 3 bases at V and 9 bases at J, leaving 4 bases unmatched. The CDR3 has 14 amino acids. This CDR3 reads CASSFGQGAAIQYF. The CDR3 DNA reads TGTGCCAGCAGCTTCGGACAGGGGGCAGCCATTCAGTACTTC.

This chain joins TRBV6-1 and TRBJ1-5; TRBD1 aligns across 10 bases. The CDR3 loop spans 15 amino acids. The germline CDR1 and CDR2 sequences are MNHNS and SASEGT. The trim removed 3 bases at V and 3 bases at J, leaving 2 bases unmatched. CDR3: CASSETGGYNQPQHF. The CDR3 coding sequence is TGTGCCAGCAGTGAGACAGGGGGCTACAATCAGCCCCAGCATTTT.

The chain is built from TRBV5-1 and TRBJ1-2, with TRBD1 as a possible D gene (5 bases). This CDR3 is built from 14 residues. CDR1 and CDR2 from the germline V gene are SGHRS and YFSETQ. Trimming stripped 1 base from V and 4 bases from J, with 11 bases between. CDR3 residues: CASSLTRAPYGYTF. The CDR3 coding sequence is TGCGCCAGCAGCTTGACCAGGGCTCCCTATGGCTACACCTTC.